This T cell receptor (beta chain) was observed in a study of regulatory T cells in long-lasting Graves disease. This clonotype came up many times. No antigen is known for it. With iRepertoire HTBI primers and Arm-PCR of CDR3 regions, TCR beta libraries were built. MiXCR was run by TCRdb on the multiplex PCR reads, yielding one entry per CDR3 protein. The sample has about 470,000 distinct CDR3 sequences; 20% to 25% are singletons. Sample time point: persistent/refractory GD, antithyroid drugs over 5 years with positive TRAb. Researchers made the TCR library from RNA that was extracted from PBMCs. Diagnosis followed American Thyroid Association guidelines for Graves' disease. General observations from the study: New patients shared 750 to 1,000 public clonotypes, fewer than the approximately 2,500 shared by persistent patients. Study of thyroid tissue was not done, with only peripheral blood studied.

This specimen was peripheral blood mononuclear cells (PBMCs), taken when the disease was refractory, from a patient treated with antithyroid drugs. The sequence was collected from a female donor with Graves disease.

This chain's CDR3 is CAWSSTTWLTQYF. CDR3 in DNA: TGTGCCTGGAGTAGTACAACCTGGTTGACCCAGTACTTC. The rearrangement uses TRBV30 and TRBJ2-5; the D is unclear. The CDR3 totals 13 residues. Germline V gene data show CDR1 as GTSNPN and CDR2 as SVGIG (reference sequence). Trimming stripped 2 bases from V and 7 bases from J, with 14 bases between.